Presented here are 25 T cell receptor beta chains from one specimen sequenced in a study of T cell repertoires in cytomegalovirus infection. TCRdb re-derived calls from the reads in MiXCR, one entry per CDR3 protein. Here the sample spans approximately 190,000 distinct CDR3 sequences, about 28% being singletons. The sequencing input was PBMCs. These receptors all stem from a human donor in good health (CMV status not recorded). Some clones in this sample may be carry-over from other donors' samples.

A few counts support this clonotype. CDR3 protein: CASSTGDEAFF. CDR3 sequence (DNA): TGTGCCAGCAGCACAGGGGATGAAGCTTTCTTT. V usage is TRBV11-2 and J usage is TRBJ1-1, with 7 bases matching TRBD1. Germline CDR1 SGHAT, CDR2 FQNNGV. The ends lost 5 bases at V and 7 bases at J; junction bases unmatched: 1. This CDR3 comprises 11 residues.

V is TRBV12-5 and J is TRBJ1-6; D unclear. The CDR3 totals 12 residues. Trimming took 7 bases from V and 11 from J, leaving 12 bases between them. The V gene's germline CDR1 is LGHNT and CDR2 FRNRAP. This CDR3 is CASARYGTPLHF. CDR3 nucleotide sequence: TGTGCTAGTGCCAGGTACGGGACACCCCTCCACTTT. Full variable domain (rest looked up from reference TRBV12-5 and TRBJ1-6): DARVTQTPRHKVTEMGQEVTMRCQPILGHNTVFWYRQTMMQGLELLAYFRNRAPLDDSGMPKDRFSAEMPDATLATLKIQPSEPRDSAVYFCASARYGTPLHFGNGTRLTVT.

V gene TRBV6-2 or TRBV6-3 combines with J gene TRBJ2-3, with TRBD1 identical over 9 bases. This CDR3 is built from 16 residues. V trimming: 1 base; J trimming: 1 base; junction bases outside the gene matches: 3. CDR1 and CDR2 (germline): MNHEY, SVGEGT. CDR3 nucleotides: TGTGCCAGCAGTTACTTCCGGACAGGGGGCACAGATACGCAGTATTTT. Translated, it gives CASSYFRTGGTDTQYF.

In its sample, this clonotype was seen a few times. The rearrangement links TRBV7-8 to TRBJ1-4; the match to TRBD1 covers 7 bases. CDR1 SGHVS and CDR2 FQNEAQ come from the germline V gene. The CDR3 has 16 residues. The V gene end was trimmed by 7 bases and the J gene end by 3 bases; junction bases not matched to a gene: 11. The CDR3 region is CASTPSDREPNEKLFF. CDR3 in DNA: TGTGCCAGCACCCCTAGCGACAGGGAACCTAATGAAAAACTGTTTTTT.

The chain employs TRBV3-1 and TRBJ1-1; perhaps TRBD1 as D (5 bases). Trimming cost V 3 bases and J 1 base, with 9 bases left between them. This CDR3 is built from 14 residues. Germline V gene lookup returns CDR1 LGHDT and CDR2 YNNKEL (reference sequence). For the CDR3, the DNA is TGTGCCAGCAGCCACGACAGCTCGAACACTGAAGCTTTCTTT. Protein product: CASSHDSSNTEAFF.

This clonotype showed up many times. The CDR3 nucleotides read TGTGCCAGCAGTCCCCCCCGGCGAAGCTCTGGGGCCAACGTCCTGACTTTC. This translates into CASSPPRRSSGANVLTF. The V gene is TRBV12-3 or TRBV12-4, the J gene TRBJ2-6; no clear D. The CDR3 runs 17 residues. The V end was cut by 5 bases, the J end by 0 bases, with 14 bases between.

This clonotype has just a few counts. The rearrangement uses TRBV7-8 and TRBJ2-1; possible D gene TRBD2, 7 bases. Germline CDR1 is SGHVS and CDR2 is FQNEAQ. V was pared by 6 bases and J by 9 bases, with 21 bases between. The CDR3 length is 15 residues. CDR3 loop: CASSPGDGRFGEQFF. In DNA form, the CDR3 reads TGTGCCAGCAGTCCAGGGGACGGGAGGTTTGGTGAGCAGTTCTTC.

In this sample, this clonotype turned up a few times. The chain carries TRBV7-8 and TRBJ1-2; D unresolved. Looked up from germline, CDR1 is SGHVS and CDR2 is FQNEAQ. Trimming pared 5 bases from V and 8 bases from J, leaving 15 bases between. The CDR3 has 13 amino acids. The CDR3 loop is CASSAPGGRGYTF. The CDR3 DNA follows: TGTGCCAGCAGCGCGCCCGGAGGGAGGGGCTACACCTTC.

V usage is TRBV19 and J usage is TRBJ1-1; the D gene is possibly TRBD1 (5 bases). CDR1 is LNHDA, CDR2 SQIVND, per germline (reference sequence). This CDR3 contains 15 residues. The V gene lost 10 bases and the J gene lost 3 bases, with 21 bases spanning the gap. The CDR3: CATWGFEKGDTEAFF. The CDR3 DNA sequence: TGTGCCACCTGGGGTTTCGAGAAAGGGGACACTGAAGCTTTCTTT.

The rearrangement uses TRBV12-5 and TRBJ2-7; D gene uncertain. This CDR3 comprises 15 residues. CDR1 and CDR2 (germline): LGHNT, FRNRAP. Trimming removed 3 bases from V and 5 bases from J, with 17 bases in between. The CDR3 loop is CASGFLPRVENEQYF. In DNA, the CDR3 is TGTGCTAGTGGTTTCCTCCCCCGGGTAGAAAACGAGCAGTACTTC.

CDR3 sequence: CASSIAVGNTEAFF. CDR3 nucleotides: TGTGCCAGTAGTATAGCAGTCGGGAACACTGAAGCTTTCTTT. This chain uses TRBV19 with TRBJ1-1, with no clear D. V was trimmed by 1 base and J by 1 base, leaving 7 bases between them. Germline V lookup: CDR1 LNHDA, CDR2 SQIVND (reference sequence). The CDR3 sequence is 14 residues long.

This clonotype was counted between two and nine times. The chain combines TRBV6-2 or TRBV6-3 with TRBJ1-2; a possible D gene is TRBD1 (5 bases). Between the trimmed V and J ends, which lost 2 bases and 7 bases, there was a span of 17 bases. The CDR3 runs to 15 residues. Germline V lookup: CDR1 MNHEY, CDR2 SVGEGT. CDR3 residues: CASSYPHGGASGYTF. CDR3 nucleotides: TGTGCCAGCAGTTACCCCCATGGCGGGGCGAGTGGCTACACCTTC.

The table lists this clonotype with many counts. The CDR3 spells CASSRGQGAYGYTF. CDR3 nucleotide sequence: TGTGCCAGCAGCCGGGGACAGGGGGCCTATGGCTACACCTTC. The genes are TRBV7-3 and TRBJ1-2; 12 bases align to TRBD1. V trimming: 5 bases; J trimming: 4 bases; junction bases outside the gene matches: 2. CDR1 and CDR2 from the germline V gene are SGHTA and FQGTGA. The CDR3 sequence is 14 residues long.

This clonotype was counted at least ten times. The V call is TRBV7-2, the J call TRBJ2-6; no firm D call. The V gene lost 2 bases and the J gene lost 4 bases, with 6 bases spanning the gap. Germline loops: CDR1 SGHTA, CDR2 FQGNSA. The CDR3 is 14 amino acids. The CDR3 reads CASSLMPGANVLTF. The CDR3 nucleotides are TGTGCCAGCAGCTTAATGCCCGGGGCCAACGTCCTGACTTTC.

A word on this clonotype: A read error may be the cause here, since a much bigger clone is one base away. The chain employs TRBV7-8 and TRBJ2-2; 7 bases are a match to TRBD1. The germline V gene encodes CDR1 SGHVS and CDR2 FQNEAQ. This CDR3 is 18 amino acids long. The CDR3 DNA reads TGTGCCAGCAGCTTATACCGGGACAGTGGCGCGAACACCGGGGAGCTGCTTTTT. As protein: CASSLYRDSGANTGELLF.

V is TRBV7-8 and J is TRBJ2-5; the match to TRBD2 covers 12 bases. The V segment lost 4 bases and the J segment 1 base; nucleotides outside the gene matches: 10. CDR1 SGHVS and CDR2 FQNEAQ come from the germline V gene. There are 18 residues in the CDR3. CDR3 coding DNA: TGTGCCAGCAGCTCTACTAGCGGGGGGACCCGAATCCAAGAGACCCAGTACTTC. It translates to CASSSTSGGTRIQETQYF.

This clonotype has at least ten counts. The CDR3 bases are TGCGCCAGCAGCCAAGATCCAGGACGGACCTACGAGCAGTACTTC. Its translation: CASSQDPGRTYEQYF. The chain carries TRBV4-3 and TRBJ2-7; D not certain. Germline CDR1 LGHNA, CDR2 YSLEER. CDR3 length: 15 amino acids. V was shortened by 0 bases and J by 2 bases, with 11 bases between the two germline ends.

This clonotype was observed a handful of times. Relative to the germline gene, one junction end is altered; a read error may explain this. The V gene is TRBV10-1, the J gene TRBJ2-1, with 7 bases aligning to TRBD1. The CDR3 is made up of 14 amino acids. Germline V gives CDR1 WNHNN, CDR2 SYGVQD (reference sequence). CDR3 amino acids: CASSEAPTGNGQFF. The CDR3 DNA reads as TGCGCCAGCAGTGAGGCCCCGACAGGGAATGGGCAGTTCTTC.

This clonotype was found many times. The chain joins TRBV20-1 to TRBJ1-2; TRBD1 might be the D (5 bases). Trimming pared 1 base from V and 8 bases from J, leaving 14 bases between. CDR3 size: 13 residues. In germline, CDR1 is DFQATT, CDR2 SNEGSKA (reference sequence). In DNA form, the CDR3 reads TGCAGTGCTAGAGTTTCGACAGTATGGGGCTACACCTTC. It specifies CSARVSTVWGYTF.

The chain carries TRBV7-2 and TRBJ2-1; the match to TRBD2 covers 8 bases. The CDR3 loop spans 14 amino acids. J gave up 15 bases and V 2 bases, and 12 bases lay outside the gene matches. Germline CDR1 SGHTA, CDR2 FQGNSA. The CDR3: CASSLKAAGGDPFF. In DNA, the CDR3 is TGTGCCAGCAGCTTAAAGGCCGCGGGGGGTGATCCGTTCTTC.

This clonotype was observed at least ten times. J is TRBJ2-5 and V is TRBV7-8, with no clear D. Germline-derived CDR1 and CDR2 are SGHVS and FQNEAQ. CDR3 length: 11 amino acids. The V and J ends lost 6 bases and 3 bases respectively, with 5 bases between them. The CDR3 nucleotides read TGTGCCAGCAGTTATGAAGAGACCCAGTACTTC. Translated, it gives CASSYEETQYF.

A note on this clonotype: At one end, the junction sequence differs from germline, possibly due to a read error. This sequence joins TRBV7-3 and TRBJ2-2; no clear D gene. Germline-derived CDR1 and CDR2 are SGHTA and FQGTGA. This CDR3 comprises 14 residues. CDR3 bases: TGTACCAGCAGCTTGGGGATGAACCTCGGGGAGCTGTTTTTT. This sequence encodes CTSSLGMNLGELFF.

The chain joins TRBV5-4 to TRBJ1-1, with D perhaps matching TRBD1 (5 bases). Deletions cut 0 bases from V and 6 bases from J, with 18 bases between. Germline loops: CDR1 SGHNT, CDR2 YYREEE (reference sequence). The CDR3 has 16 residues. This chain's CDR3 is CASSLDRRTASAEAFF. The DNA for the CDR3 is TGTGCCAGCAGCTTGGACAGGAGGACGGCTTCGGCTGAAGCTTTCTTT. The whole variable domain, filled in from reference TRBV5-4 and TRBJ1-1, reads ETGVTQSPTHLIKTRGQQVTLRCSSQSGHNTVSWYQQALGQGPQFIFQYYREEENGRGNFPPRFSGLQFPNYSSELNVNALELDDSALYLCASSLDRRTASAEAFFGQGTRLTVV.

The chain joins TRBV29-1 to TRBJ1-2; perhaps TRBD1 as D (5 bases). CDR3 length equals 16 residues. Trimming shortened V by 7 bases and J by 0 bases, and 21 bases separated the two germline ends. Per the germline V gene, CDR1 is SQVTM and CDR2 is ANQGSEA. CDR3 nucleotides: TGCAGCGGGGGGGACCGCTCAACTGAGTCTAACTATGGCTACACCTTC. Translated, it gives CSGGDRSTESNYGYTF. Combining the CDR3 with reference TRBV29-1 and TRBJ1-2 gives the whole variable domain SAVISQKPSRDICQRGTSLTIQCQVDSQVTMMFWYRQQPGQSLTLIATANQGSEATYESGFVIDKFPISRPNLTFSTLTVSNMSPEDSSIYLCSGGDRSTESNYGYTFGSGTRLTVV.

The chain links TRBV29-1 to TRBJ2-2; D is unresolved. V was shortened by 4 bases and J by 7 bases, with 7 bases between the two germline ends. CDR1 SQVTM and CDR2 ANQGSEA come from the germline V gene. This CDR3 is 11 amino acids long. The CDR3: CSVAMGGELFF. CDR3 coding DNA: TGCAGCGTTGCGATGGGCGGGGAGCTGTTTTTT.